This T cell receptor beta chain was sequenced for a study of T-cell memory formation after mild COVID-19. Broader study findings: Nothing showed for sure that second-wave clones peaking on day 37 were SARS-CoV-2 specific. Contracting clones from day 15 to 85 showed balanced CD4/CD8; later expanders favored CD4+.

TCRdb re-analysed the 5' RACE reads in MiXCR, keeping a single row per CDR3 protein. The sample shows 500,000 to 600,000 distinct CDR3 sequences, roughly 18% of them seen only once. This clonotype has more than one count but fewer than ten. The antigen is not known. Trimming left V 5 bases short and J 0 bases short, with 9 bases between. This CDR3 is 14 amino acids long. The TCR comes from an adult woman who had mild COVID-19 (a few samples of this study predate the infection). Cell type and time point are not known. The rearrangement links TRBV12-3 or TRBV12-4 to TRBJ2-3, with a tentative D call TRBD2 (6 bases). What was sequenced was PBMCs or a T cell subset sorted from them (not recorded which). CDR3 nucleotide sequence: TGTGCCAGCAGTGATGGGACTAGCACAGATACGCAGTATTTT. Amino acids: CASSDGTSTDTQYF.